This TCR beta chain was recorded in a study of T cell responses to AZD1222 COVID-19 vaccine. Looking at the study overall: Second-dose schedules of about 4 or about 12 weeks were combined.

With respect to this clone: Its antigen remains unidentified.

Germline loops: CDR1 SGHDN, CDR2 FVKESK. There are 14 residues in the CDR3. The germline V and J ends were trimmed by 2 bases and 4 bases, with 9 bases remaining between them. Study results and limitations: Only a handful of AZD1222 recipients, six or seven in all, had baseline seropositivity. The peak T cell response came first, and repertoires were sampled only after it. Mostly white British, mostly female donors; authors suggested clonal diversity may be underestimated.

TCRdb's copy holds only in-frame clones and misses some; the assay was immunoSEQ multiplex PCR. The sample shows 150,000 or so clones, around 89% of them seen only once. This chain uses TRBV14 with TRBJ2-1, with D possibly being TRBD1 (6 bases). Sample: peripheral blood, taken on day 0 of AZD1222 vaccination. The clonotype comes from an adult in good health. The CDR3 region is CASSQLGGYNEQFF. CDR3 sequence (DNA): TGTGCCAGCAGCCAACTAGGGGGATACAATGAGCAGTTCTTC.